This T cell receptor (beta chain) was captured in a study of early T cells in non-severe SARS-CoV-2 infection listed by TCRdb under 2021. Looking at the study overall: Bulk RNA from unsorted whole blood was used for TCR sequencing, so alpha and beta chains could not be paired. General study outcomes and caveats: Matching against VDJdb was skewed toward anti-spike CD8 responses, likely underestimated virus-specific expansions, and missed private and CD4 specificities.

The study was a case-control design nested within a healthcare worker cohort in London, UK, with weekly nasopharyngeal swab PCR tests and blood sampling. Healthcare workers were enrolled in the week of the UK lockdown, from 23 to 31 March 2020, and were followed every week for up to roughly 15 weeks. CDR3 length: 15 amino acids, cysteine to phenylalanine. The entry retains the CDR3 DNA only, 45 bases that are in frame from base 1. The CDR1 and CDR2 encoded by the germline V gene are SGHRS and YFSETQ. Relative to germline, V is 4 bases shorter and J is 4 bases shorter, with 12 bases between their ends. There are many counts of this clonotype. This receptor's antigen is unknown. No base qualities exist here, and no much larger clone lies one base off it. Library creation used 5' RACE. Sequencing instrument: NextSeq 500. To correct for sequencing error and PCR bias, the TCR library protocol tagged individual cDNA molecules with unique molecular identifiers. TCR alpha and beta chains were both sequenced, and the abundances of alpha and beta sequences in each sample were closely correlated with each other. The authors' pipeline ran thus. Decombinator V4 was used to perform V gene, J gene and CDR3 annotation of TCR sequences. TCRs were defined as expanded if a significant change between any two time points was detected under a Poisson model with p below 0.0001. Abundances of TCRs were expressed as counts per million after normalisation to the total number of TCRs sequenced in each sample. TRAV1-2 paired with TRAJ12, TRAJ20 or TRAJ33 defined MAIT TCRs, while TRAV10 paired with TRAJ18 defined iNKT TCRs. VDJdb, accessed on 1 November 2021, was searched for TCRs annotated for CMV, EBV and SARS-CoV-2, and TCRs annotated for more than one antigen were excluded. TCRdb itself trimmed the public reads at Q25 with fastp, ran MiXCR and retained productive beta chains. One record per CDR3 amino acid sequence lists the most common genes and DNA. The V and J calls were determined by TCRdb, not by the authors. The sample table contains roughly 46,000 distinct CDR3 sequences; only one count was recorded for roughly 7.1% of them. 4% to 5.5% of the sample rests with the top ten.

The V and J segments used are TRBV5-1 and TRBJ2-6, with TRBD1 perhaps the D gene, on 6 matching bases. Material: whole blood. The sequence came from an adult who was a healthcare worker with PCR-confirmed SARS-CoV-2 infection or an uninfected control (not recorded which). The encoded CDR3 is CASSVQGYGANVLTF. The nucleotide sequence reads as follows: TGCGCCAGCAGCGTCCAGGGGTACGGGGCCAACGTCCTGACTTTC.